This T cell receptor (beta chain) appears in the sequencing data of a study of PD-1 blockade in classical Hodgkin lymphoma. Study outcomes and limitations: Undefined causes, possibly disease activity or prior therapy, underlie the repertoire differences. Baseline TCR diversity was reportedly lower in newly diagnosed patients than in healthy donors. It was reported as lower still in relapsed/refractory patients.

Time point defined: newly diagnosed, previously untreated cHL patient sample. It was PBMCs in newly diagnosed, untreated classical Hodgkin lymphoma that served as comparison. A remark on this clone: Antigen: not known.

Data came from immunoSEQ multiplex PCR; TCRdb stores just in-frame clones and leaves some out. The sample comprises around 17,000 clones, roughly 90% of which are singletons, and less than 9% rests with the top ten. The CDR3 extends over 16 amino acids. The V gene lost 0 bases and the J gene lost 2 bases, with 13 bases spanning the gap. Germline V gene sequence: CDR1 SGHRS, CDR2 YFSETQ. Sequencing was performed on peripheral blood mononuclear cells (PBMCs). The chain employs TRBV5-1 and TRBJ2-3; D tentatively fits TRBD1 or TRBD2 (5 bases each). The TCR comes from a human donor with classical Hodgkin lymphoma. CDR3 amino acids: CASSLGGGRITDTQYF. CDR3 sequence (DNA): TGCGCCAGCAGCTTGGGGGGCGGGCGGATCACAGATACGCAGTATTTT.